Listed below are T cell receptor beta chains from one sample, sequenced in a study of CD8+ T cells in alopecia areata. Method: immunoSEQ multiplex PCR; TCRdb's copy keeps in-frame clones and lacks some. This sample has 170,000 or so clones, with around 63% found just once. The sample consisted of CD4+ T cells sorted from blood, taken at week 0. Receptor source: a human donor with alopecia areata. CDR3s include the opening cysteine and the closing phenylalanine or tryptophan. The D gene is left open where the match is weak. Clone size is shown for a subset of rows, as once, few, many or a class of expanded clone.

d_gene | abundance | j_gene | v_gene | CDR3aa | CDR3nt
. | . | TRBJ2-2 | TRBV5-1 | CASSSSQNTGELFF | TGCGCCAGCAGCTCTTCCCAAAACACCGGGGAGCTGTTTTTT
. | . | TRBJ1-2 | TRBV23-1 | CASSQTPTRQDYGYTF | TGCGCCAGCAGTCAGACTCCTACAAGGCAGGACTATGGCTACACCTTC
. | . | TRBJ1-2 | TRBV5-6 | CASTLPNYGYTF | TGTGCCAGCACGCTGCCCAACTATGGCTACACCTTC
. | . | TRBJ2-5 | TRBV20-1 | CSARGGETQYF | TGCAGTGCTAGAGGAGGGGAGACCCAGTACTTC
. | few | TRBJ2-3 | TRBV5-1 | CASSIDRNKADTQYF | TGCGCCAGCAGCATAGACAGGAATAAGGCGGATACGCAGTATTTT
TRBD2 | few | TRBJ2-7 | TRBV18 | CASSGDYRYEQYF | TGTGCCAGCTCAGGGGACTACCGCTACGAGCAGTACTTC
TRBD1 | . | TRBJ2-5 | TRBV5-6 | CASSFRTGKETQYF | TGTGCCAGCAGCTTCAGGACAGGGAAAGAGACCCAGTACTTC
. | . | TRBJ1-6 | TRBV4-3 | CASSQQIGTYNSPLHF | TGCGCCAGCAGCCAACAGATAGGGACCTATAATTCACCCCTCCACTTT
. | . | TRBJ1-6 | TRBV6-5 | CASSYGRNSPLHF | TGTGCCAGCAGTTACGGGCGGAATTCACCCCTCCACTTT
TRBD1 | . | TRBJ1-6 | TRBV9 | CASSVDGDRASPLHF | TGTGCCAGCAGCGTCGATGGGGACAGAGCTTCACCCCTCCACTTT
TRBD1 | . | TRBJ1-2 | TRBV7-2 | CASSPGTVGYGYTF | TGTGCCAGCAGCCCGGGGACAGTCGGCTATGGCTACACCTTC
. | . | TRBJ2-1 | TRBV30 | CAWSEVGGLRSEQFF | TGTGCCTGGAGTGAGGTCGGGGGACTGAGGAGTGAGCAGTTCTTC
TRBD2 | . | TRBJ2-5 | TRBV29-1 | CSVAMVAGRETQYF | TGCAGCGTTGCGATGGTAGCGGGGCGTGAGACCCAGTACTTC
. | . | TRBJ1-6 | TRBV7-9 | CASSPELGNSPLHF | TGTGCCAGCAGCCCCGAATTGGGTAATTCACCCCTCCACTTT
TRBD1 | once | TRBJ2-3 | TRBV6-1 | CASSDLTGGERDTQYF | TGTGCCAGCAGTGACCTAACAGGGGGCGAAAGGGATACGCAGTATTTT
. | . | TRBJ1-3 | TRBV30 | CAWRSEGYTIYF | TGTGCCTGGAGGTCCGAGGGGTACACCATATATTTT
. | few | TRBJ2-7 | TRBV30 | CAWSSGPREYEQYF | TGTGCCTGGAGCTCGGGACCGCGCGAGTACGAGCAGTACTTC
. | . | TRBJ2-7 | TRBV25-1 | CASSDTGRGYEQYF | TGTGCCAGCAGTGACACAGGGAGAGGATACGAGCAGTACTTC
. | . | TRBJ2-7 | TRBV27 | CASRAHISYEQYF | TGTGCCAGCAGAGCTCACATTTCCTACGAGCAGTACTTC
. | once | TRBJ2-5 | TRBV5-1 | CASSSWGEETQYF | TGCGCCAGCAGCTCATGGGGAGAAGAGACCCAGTACTTC
. | few | TRBJ2-3 | TRBV25-1 | CASSDGTYTDTQYF | TGTGCCAGCAGTGACGGGACCTACACAGATACGCAGTATTTT
TRBD1 | . | TRBJ2-3 | TRBV6-1 | CASSNGQGSTDTQYF | TGTGCCAGCAGTAATGGACAGGGGAGCACAGATACGCAGTATTTT
. | . | TRBJ2-7 | TRBV29-1 | CSAWEGGEQYF | TGCAGCGCCTGGGAAGGAGGAGAGCAGTACTTC
TRBD1 | . | TRBJ1-1 | TRBV5-1 | CASSPGQANTEAFF | TGCGCCAGCAGCCCCGGACAGGCGAACACTGAAGCTTTCTTT
. | . | TRBJ1-1 | TRBV30 | CAWRDLTAGQNEAFF | TGTGCCTGGAGGGACCTGACAGCTGGACAGAATGAAGCTTTCTTT
. | . | TRBJ2-4 | TRBV2 | CASTLGSLAKNIQYF | TGTGCCAGCACCTTGGGTAGCTTAGCCAAAAACATTCAGTACTTC
. | . | TRBJ1-2 | TRBV27 | CASRLHFGTEYGYTF | TGTGCCAGCAGACTACATTTCGGGACGGAGTATGGCTACACCTTC
. | . | TRBJ2-5 | TRBV2 | CASSEGRMETQYF | TGTGCCAGCAGTGAGGGCAGGATGGAGACCCAGTACTTC
. | few | TRBJ2-2 | TRBV29-1 | CSVGAAGTGELFF | TGCAGCGTTGGGGCGGCGGGCACCGGGGAGCTGTTTTTT
. | once | TRBJ1-1 | TRBV6-5 | CASRVGVEAFF | TGTGCCAGTCGAGTAGGAGTTGAAGCTTTCTTT
. | . | TRBJ1-1 | TRBV5-1 | CASSSGSYEAFF | TGCGCCAGCAGCTCGGGGTCATACGAAGCTTTCTTT
TRBD2 | . | TRBJ2-5 | TRBV10-3 | CAIRGTSGSETQYF | TGTGCCATCAGAGGAACTAGCGGTAGTGAGACCCAGTACTTC
TRBD1 | . | TRBJ1-6 | TRBV7-2 | CASSLFRDSRNSPLHF | TGTGCCAGCAGCTTATTCCGGGACAGTCGGAATTCACCCCTCCACTTT
. | . | TRBJ2-7 | TRBV11-3 | CASSLDLSTVGYEQYF | TGTGCCAGCAGCTTAGATCTGAGTACAGTCGGTTACGAGCAGTACTTC
. | . | TRBJ1-2 | TRBV5-6 | CASSSPGRAGNGYTF | TGTGCCAGCAGCTCGCCGGGGAGGGCCGGGAATGGCTACACCTTC
. | . | TRBJ1-1 | TRBV29-1 | CSVEMGNTEAFF | TGCAGCGTTGAAATGGGAAACACTGAAGCTTTCTTT
. | . | TRBJ1-1 | TRBV10-3 | CAISESGGMNTEAFF | TGTGCCATCAGTGAGTCAGGGGGTATGAACACTGAAGCTTTCTTT
. | few | TRBJ2-3 | TRBV27 | CASSPGTTDTQYF | TGTGCCAGCAGTCCCGGGACAACAGATACGCAGTATTTT
TRBD1 | once | TRBJ2-1 | TRBV28 | CATGQEYNEQFF | TGTGCCACCGGACAGGAATACAATGAGCAGTTCTTC
TRBD2 | . | TRBJ2-3 | TRBV6-5 | CASSYFGLAQDTQYF | TGTGCCAGCAGTTACTTCGGACTAGCGCAAGATACGCAGTATTTT
. | . | TRBJ1-2 | TRBV28 | CASSVGGARHYGYTF | TGTGCCAGCAGCGTCGGGGGGGCGCGACACTATGGCTACACCTTC
. | few | TRBJ2-7 | TRBV29-1 | CSVARVRDEQYF | TGCAGCGTTGCCAGGGTACGGGACGAGCAGTACTTC
. | few | TRBJ2-1 | TRBV29-1 | CSFPTLNEQFF | TGCAGCTTCCCGACTCTCAATGAGCAGTTCTTC
. | few | TRBJ2-5 | TRBV29-1 | CSVGVTGETQYF | TGCAGCGTTGGAGTTACCGGAGAGACCCAGTACTTC
TRBD2 | few | TRBJ2-1 | TRBV5-1 | CASSLGLAGTNEQFF | TGTGCCAGCAGCTTGGGACTAGCGGGGACCAATGAGCAGTTCTTC
. | . | TRBJ1-5 | TRBV6-1 | CASSPGINQPQHF | TGTGCCAGCAGCCCAGGTATTAATCAGCCCCAGCATTTT
. | . | TRBJ1-6 | TRBV7-2 | CASSLMQVDNSPLHF | TGTGCCAGCAGCTTAATGCAGGTGGATAATTCACCCCTCCACTTT
. | . | TRBJ1-1 | TRBV29-1 | CSVARAPGGTEAFF | TGCAGCGTTGCTAGGGCCCCCGGGGGCACTGAAGCTTTCTTT
. | . | TRBJ1-4 | TRBV30 | CAWSVSGFLFF | TGTGCCTGGAGTGTTTCAGGTTTCCTGTTTTTT
. | . | TRBJ1-2 | TRBV19 | CASSMMITNYGYTF | TGTGCCAGTAGTATGATGATTACCAACTATGGCTACACCTTC
. | . | TRBJ2-5 | TRBV4-2 | CASSQEPSWETQYF | TGTGCCAGCAGCCAAGAACCTAGCTGGGAGACCCAGTACTTC
TRBD1 | few | TRBJ2-5 | TRBV7-2 | CASSEDRVETQYF | TGTGCCAGCAGCGAGGACAGGGTTGAGACCCAGTACTTC
. | . | TRBJ2-5 | TRBV29-1 | CSVEGGAGQETQYF | TGCAGCGTTGAGGGTGGGGCGGGGCAAGAGACCCAGTACTTC